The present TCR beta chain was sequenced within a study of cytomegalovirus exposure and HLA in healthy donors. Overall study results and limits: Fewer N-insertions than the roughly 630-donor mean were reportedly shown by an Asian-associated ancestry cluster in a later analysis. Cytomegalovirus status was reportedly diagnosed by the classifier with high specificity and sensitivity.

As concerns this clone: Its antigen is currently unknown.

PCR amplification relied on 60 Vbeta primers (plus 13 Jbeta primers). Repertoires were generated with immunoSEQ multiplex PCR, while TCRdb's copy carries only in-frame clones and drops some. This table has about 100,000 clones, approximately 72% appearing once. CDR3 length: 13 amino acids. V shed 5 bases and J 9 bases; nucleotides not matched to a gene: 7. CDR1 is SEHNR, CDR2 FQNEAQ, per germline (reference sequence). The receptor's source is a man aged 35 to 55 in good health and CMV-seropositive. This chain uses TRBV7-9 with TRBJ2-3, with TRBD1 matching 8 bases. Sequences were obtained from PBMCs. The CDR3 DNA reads TGTGCCAGCAGCGGAACAGGGGGACGAACGCAGTATTTT. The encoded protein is CASSGTGGRTQYF.